The 3 T cell receptor beta chains listed next were all sequenced from one sample in a study of blood T cell repertoires in COVID-19. Sequencing was performed with immunoSEQ multiplex PCR; in TCRdb, only in-frame clones are kept and a portion is missing. The repertoire has about 100,000 clones, roughly 89% of them found once; the top ten carry around 5.7%. Sequencing was carried out using peripheral blood. Every receptor here comes from a man in his 70s with acute or convalescent COVID-19.

The chain uses TRBV5-5 and TRBJ2-7, with D perhaps TRBD1 (6 bases). Per the germline V gene, CDR1 is SGHKS and CDR2 is YYEKEE (reference sequence). The CDR3 spans 13 residues. V lost 3 bases to trimming and J lost 3 bases, with 10 bases between them. As DNA, the CDR3 is TGTGCCAGCAGCTCCGGGACAATCTACGAGCAGTACTTC. This encodes CASSSGTIYEQYF. Variable domain in full (rest from reference TRBV5-5 and TRBJ2-7): DAGVTQSPTHLIKTRGQQVTLRCSPISGHKSVSWYQQVLGQGPQFIFQYYEKEERGRGNFPDRFSARQFPNYSSELNVNALLLGDSALYLCASSSGTIYEQYFGPGTRLTVT.

The chain employs TRBV20-1 and TRBJ2-3; TRBD2 matches at 8 bases. The V and J ends lost 3 bases and 2 bases, in that order; junction bases with no gene match: 4. This CDR3 region has 14 residues. Per germline, CDR1 DFQATT and CDR2 SNEGSKA (reference sequence). This CDR3 is CSASSGVNTDTQYF. The CDR3 nucleotides read TGCAGTGCTAGTAGCGGGGTTAACACAGATACGCAGTATTTT.

The rearrangement links TRBV6-5 to TRBJ1-3, with D possibly matching TRBD1 (6 bases). The CDR3 is made up of 15 amino acids. V was clipped by 10 bases and J by 0 bases, with 16 bases between them. Germline loops: CDR1 MNHEY, CDR2 SVGAGI. The CDR3 here is CATHLDRRSGNTIYF. The CDR3 DNA reads TGTGCCACTCATTTGGACAGACGCTCTGGAAACACCATATATTTT.